The entry that follows covers one T cell receptor (beta chain) sequence. Its specific antigen is unknown. Per-base qualities were not stored, and no clone one base away is much larger. This sample is drawn from a study of T cells in Graves' hyperthyroidism and ophthalmopathy (dated by TCRdb to between 2017 and 2020). Turning to the overall study: To identify distinguishing TCR V-J signatures, a discovery cohort of 100 or so patients was used, comprising fewer than 45 with Graves' ophthalmopathy and some 60 with stable Graves' hyperthyroidism. Prospective prediction of ophthalmopathy was tested in an independent validation cohort consisting of about 19 hyperthyroidism patients and more than 15 patients who later progressed to ophthalmopathy. The 100 or so discovery patients were randomly divided into training and test sets at a 7:3 ratio. TCR Vbeta CDR3 sequencing of 130 to 150 peripheral blood samples (43 ophthalmopathy, 75 hyperthyroidism and approximately 17 progressor patients) is reported in the paper. Thyroid tissue and blood T-cell repertoires from six Graves' hyperthyroidism patients were also compared in the study. After sampling, hyperthyroidism patients received methimazole starting at 30 mg daily, and ophthalmopathy patients received high-dose intravenous methylprednisolone.

V and J are trimmed by 4 bases and 5 bases, and the gene matches miss 10 bases of the junction. Taken from the germline V gene, the CDR1 and CDR2 loops are SGHAT and FQNNGV. Including the terminal cysteine and phenylalanine, the CDR3 comprises 15 residues. The retained sequence is limited to the CDR3, 45 bases, with the frame set at the first base. Exclusion was applied to patients with uncontrolled infections, other autoimmune diseases, pregnancy or lactation. Clinical symptoms, serum thyroxine and TRAb, thyroid ultrasound, and orbital computed tomography formed the basis for the diagnoses. Total RNA was extracted with Trizol reagent, and quality was checked on an Agilent 2100 Bioanalyzer. The research as a whole found: Most expanded thyroid clonotypes (frequency above 0.001) were also detected in blood, a finding suggesting that blood repertoires may reflect thyroid immune responses. No statistical method was used to set the sample size in advance, and investigators knew the group allocation. A model built on a 13 V-J signature distinguished ophthalmopathy from stable hyperthyroidism, reaching about 88% sensitivity and approximately 81% specificity in cross-validation and 80%/75% in testing. In validation, progression to ophthalmopathy was predicted by the model with roughly 71% sensitivity and 72.22% specificity, a median of around 5.9 months before onset.

TCR beta CDR3 regions were amplified from RNA transcripts. The TCR CDR3 was subjected to a first round of RT-PCR using the HTBI primer set and the Qiagen OneStep RT-PCR kit. Libraries were constructed in a second round of multiplex PCR, after which size selection and purification were performed. Sequencing of the libraries was done on an Illumina HiSeq2000 using paired-end 100 bp reads. The paper's processing steps were these. SOAPnuke was used to process the raw data, removing reads that contained adapters or uncalled bases, had a mean Phred below 15, or lacked an exact match to the constant primer or identifier. High-quality paired reads were merged with COPE v1.2.5, and unique nucleotide sequences were defined as clonotypes. MiTCR v1.1 was used to align the clonotypes against IMGT TRBV, TRBD and TRBJ reference segments. The analysis included only V-J combinations with a frequency above 0.0001, which together covered more than 98% of the repertoires. A TCS score was defined as the ratio between F50 (clonal expansion) and ExV (chaos), using BLOSUM62-based TCRdist between CDR3 peptides within each V-J. Welch's t-statistics and random forest reduced roughly 500 V-J features to 13, which were used in a naive Bayes classifier (R e1071). The similarity between thyroid and blood repertoires was quantified using the Morisita-Horn index. Using fastp at Q25 and MiXCR, TCRdb reprocessed the public reads and kept productive beta chains. Rows are combined by CDR3 protein, so each entry shows the most common genes and DNA. The V and J calls were not made by the authors but by TCRdb's processing. Recorded for this sample are about 660,000 distinct CDR3 sequences; roughly 46% of them occurred a single time. The top ten clonotypes cover under 8.5% of the sample.

The rearrangement joined TRBV11-2 to TRBJ2-7; 8 bases in the middle match TRBD1. The clonotype originates from an adult man with Graves' disease, either hyperthyroidism or ophthalmopathy (not recorded which). Sequencing was done on a sample of peripheral blood or thyroid tissue (not recorded which). The base sequence is TGTGCCAGCAGCTCCTGGACAGGGCGGGATGACGAGCAGTACTTC. This codes for CASSSWTGRDDEQYF.